This T cell receptor beta chain originates from a study of T cell repertoires in cytomegalovirus infection. On the study more broadly: Indications came from public TCR beta signatures; they pointed to CMV infection and to a matching HLA type. The study's findings and limits: Summed public TCR beta family frequency identified CMV carriers bearing the relevant HLA. Across the ex vivo response, the dominant clonotypes were HLA-C-restricted CMV-specific TCR beta clonotypes.

With V trimmed by 6 bases and J by 8 bases, 5 bases remained unmatched. The CDR3 runs 13 residues. Germline lookup yields CDR1 DFQATT and CDR2 SNEGSKA (reference sequence). TCRdb redid the calling of the reads with MiXCR, one entry per CDR3 protein. The sample includes about 310,000 distinct CDR3 sequences, around 9.1% of them seen just once. This clonotype was seen repeatedly, ten times or more. What it recognizes is unknown. The material sequenced was PBMCs. The source is a human donor in good health (CMV status not recorded). Some clones in this sample may be carry-over from other donors' samples. V gene TRBV20-1 combines with J gene TRBJ1-6, with 9 bases fitting TRBD1. CDR3 amino acids: CSAKGQGYSPLHF. CDR3 in DNA: TGCAGTGCCAAGGGACAGGGATATTCACCCCTCCACTTT.